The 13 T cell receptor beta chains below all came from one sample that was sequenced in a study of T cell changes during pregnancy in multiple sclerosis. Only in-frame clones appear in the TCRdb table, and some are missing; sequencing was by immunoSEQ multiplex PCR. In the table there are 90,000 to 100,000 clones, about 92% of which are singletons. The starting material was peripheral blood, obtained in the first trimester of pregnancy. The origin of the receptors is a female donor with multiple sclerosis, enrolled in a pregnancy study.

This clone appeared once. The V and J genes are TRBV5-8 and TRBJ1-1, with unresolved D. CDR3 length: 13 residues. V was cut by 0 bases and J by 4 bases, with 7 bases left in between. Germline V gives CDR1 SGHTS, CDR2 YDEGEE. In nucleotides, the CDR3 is TGTGCCAGCAGCTTGGGGTGGGCCACTGAAGCTTTCTTT. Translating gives CASSLGWATEAFF.

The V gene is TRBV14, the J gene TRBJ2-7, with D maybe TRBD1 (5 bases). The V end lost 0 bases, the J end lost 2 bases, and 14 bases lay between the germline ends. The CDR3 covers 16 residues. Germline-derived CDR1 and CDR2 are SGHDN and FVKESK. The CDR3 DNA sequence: TGTGCCAGCAGCCAAGATCCCTGGGGCCATACCTACGAGCAGTACTTC. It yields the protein CASSQDPWGHTYEQYF.

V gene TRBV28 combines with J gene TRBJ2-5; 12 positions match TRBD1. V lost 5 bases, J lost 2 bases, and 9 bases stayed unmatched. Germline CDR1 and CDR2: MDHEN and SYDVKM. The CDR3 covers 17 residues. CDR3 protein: CASSGIRDRGLQETQYF. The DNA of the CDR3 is TGTGCCAGCAGTGGAATCCGGGACAGGGGGCTACAAGAGACCCAGTACTTC.

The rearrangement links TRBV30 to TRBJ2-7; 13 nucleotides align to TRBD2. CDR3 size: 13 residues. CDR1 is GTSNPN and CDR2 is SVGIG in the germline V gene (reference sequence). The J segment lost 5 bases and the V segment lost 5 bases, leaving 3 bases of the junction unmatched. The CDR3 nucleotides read TGTGCCTGGGGACTAGCGGGAGCCCACGAGCAGTACTTC. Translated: CAWGLAGAHEQYF. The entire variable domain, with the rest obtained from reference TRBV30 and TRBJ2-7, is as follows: SQTIHQWPATLVQPVGSPLSLECTVEGTSNPNLYWYRQAAGRGLQLLFYSVGIGQISSEVPQNLSASRPQDRQFILSSKKLLLSDSGFYLCAWGLAGAHEQYFGPGTRLTVT.

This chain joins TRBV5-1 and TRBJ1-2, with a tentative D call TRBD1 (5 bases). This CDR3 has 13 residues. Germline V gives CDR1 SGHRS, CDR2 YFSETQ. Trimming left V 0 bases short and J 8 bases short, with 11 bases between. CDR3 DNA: TGCGCCAGCAGCTTGGACCAGGGAAGAGGCTACACCTTC. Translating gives CASSLDQGRGYTF.

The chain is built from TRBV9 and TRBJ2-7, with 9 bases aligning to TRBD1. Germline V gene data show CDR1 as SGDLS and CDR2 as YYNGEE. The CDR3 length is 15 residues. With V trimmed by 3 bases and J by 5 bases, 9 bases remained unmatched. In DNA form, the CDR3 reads TGTGCCAGCAGCGACTTCGAGGACAGGGGCCACGAGCAGTACTTC. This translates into CASSDFEDRGHEQYF.

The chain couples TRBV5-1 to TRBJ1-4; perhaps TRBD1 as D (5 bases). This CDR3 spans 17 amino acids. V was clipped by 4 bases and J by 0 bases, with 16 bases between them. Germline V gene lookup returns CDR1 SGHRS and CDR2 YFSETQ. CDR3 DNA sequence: TGCGCCAGCAGCCACCGGGGGACGGCATCAACTAATGAAAAACTGTTTTTT. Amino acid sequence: CASSHRGTASTNEKLFF. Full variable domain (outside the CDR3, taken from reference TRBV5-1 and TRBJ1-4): KAGVTQTPRYLIKTRGQQVTLSCSPISGHRSVSWYQQTPGQGLQFLFEYFSETQRNKGNFPGRFSGRQFSNSRSEMNVSTLELGDSALYLCASSHRGTASTNEKLFFGSGTQLSVL.

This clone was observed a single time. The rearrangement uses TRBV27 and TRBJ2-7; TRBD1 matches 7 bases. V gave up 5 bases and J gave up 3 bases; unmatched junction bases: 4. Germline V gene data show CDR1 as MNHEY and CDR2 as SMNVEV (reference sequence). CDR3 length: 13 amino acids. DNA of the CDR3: TGTGCCAGCAGTCAAGGGACAGTCTACGAGCAGTACTTC. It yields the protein CASSQGTVYEQYF.

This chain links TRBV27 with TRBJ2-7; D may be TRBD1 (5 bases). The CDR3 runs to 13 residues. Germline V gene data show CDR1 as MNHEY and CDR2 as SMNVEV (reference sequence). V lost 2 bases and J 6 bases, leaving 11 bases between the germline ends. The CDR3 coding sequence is TGTGCCAGCAGTTTAGGTCGCAGGGCCGAGCAGTACTTC. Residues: CASSLGRRAEQYF.

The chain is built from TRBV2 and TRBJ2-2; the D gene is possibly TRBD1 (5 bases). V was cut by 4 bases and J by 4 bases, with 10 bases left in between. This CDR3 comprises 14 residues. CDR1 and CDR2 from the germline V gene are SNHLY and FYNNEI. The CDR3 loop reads CASSVGASTGELFF. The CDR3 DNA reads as TGTGCCAGCAGTGTAGGGGCGTCCACCGGGGAGCTGTTTTTT. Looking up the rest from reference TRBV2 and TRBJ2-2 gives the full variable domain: EPEVTQTPSHQVTQMGQEVILRCVPISNHLYFYWYRQILGQKVEFLVSFYNNEISEKSEIFDDQFSVERPDGSNFTLKIRSTKLEDSAMYFCASSVGASTGELFFGEGSRLTVL.

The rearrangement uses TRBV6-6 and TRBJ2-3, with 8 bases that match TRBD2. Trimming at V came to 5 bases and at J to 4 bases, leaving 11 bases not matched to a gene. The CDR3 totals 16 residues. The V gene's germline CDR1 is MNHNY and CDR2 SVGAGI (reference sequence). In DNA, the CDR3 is TGTGCCAGCAGTCCCACGGGACTAGAGATTGCAGATACGCAGTATTTT. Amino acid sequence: CASSPTGLEIADTQYF.

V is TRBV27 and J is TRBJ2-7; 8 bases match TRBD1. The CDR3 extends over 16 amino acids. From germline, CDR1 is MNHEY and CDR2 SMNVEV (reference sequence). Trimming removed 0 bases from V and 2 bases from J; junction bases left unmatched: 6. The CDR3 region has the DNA TGTGCCAGCAGTTTATCGCCCTGGGACAGGACCTACGAGCAGTACTTC. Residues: CASSLSPWDRTYEQYF.

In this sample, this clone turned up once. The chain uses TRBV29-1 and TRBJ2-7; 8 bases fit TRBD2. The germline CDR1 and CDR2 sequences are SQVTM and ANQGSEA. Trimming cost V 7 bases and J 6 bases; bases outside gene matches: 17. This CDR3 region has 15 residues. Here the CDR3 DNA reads TGCAGCGCCAGCTTAGCGGGATTTTTCTCGGGCGAGCAGTACTTC. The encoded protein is CSASLAGFFSGEQYF.